The 11 T cell receptor beta chains presented below share a single source sample, sequenced in a study of shared clonotypes between healthy human individuals. Profiled with immunoSEQ multiplex PCR; TCRdb holds only in-frame clones, not every one. The data contain some 2.1 million clones, around 95% of them singletons. Input material: naive CD4+ T cells sorted from blood. Subset denoted: CD45RA+ positively selected. These receptors originate from a man in his late teens or twenties in good health.

In its sample, this clone was seen once. This rearrangement joins TRBV28 to TRBJ1-3; no clear D. This CDR3 spans 13 amino acids. V gave up 3 bases and J gave up 3 bases, with 6 bases separating them. CDR1 is MDHEN and CDR2 is SYDVKM in the germline V gene. DNA for the CDR3: TGTGCCAGCAGTTTTCCCCATGGAAACACCATATATTTT. Its protein product is CASSFPHGNTIYF.

V usage is TRBV30 and J usage is TRBJ1-1, with 7 bases fitting TRBD1. The CDR3 covers 16 residues. With 1 base clipped from V and 3 bases from J, the junction kept 11 bases outside the gene matches. Germline CDR1 GTSNPN, CDR2 SVGIG (reference sequence). The CDR3 sequence is CAWSDIRGKVDTEAFF. As DNA, the CDR3 is TGTGCCTGGAGTGATATCAGGGGGAAGGTTGACACTGAAGCTTTCTTT.

The V gene is TRBV29-1, the J gene TRBJ1-6, with D hard to call. V lost 5 bases to trimming and J lost 9 bases, with 14 bases between them. The germline V gene has CDR1 SQVTM and CDR2 ANQGSEA. CDR3 length equals 13 residues. This CDR3 is CSVINGIGSPLHF. In DNA form, the CDR3 reads TGCAGCGTTATTAACGGGATCGGTTCACCCCTCCACTTT.

This clone was seen once. The rearrangement uses TRBV25-1 and TRBJ2-1; D gene unclear. The V gene's germline CDR1 is MGHDK and CDR2 SYGVNS. V was trimmed by 0 bases and J by 1 base, leaving 4 bases between them. This CDR3 spans 14 amino acids. CDR3 sequence: CASSEYKSYNEQFF. The DNA for the CDR3 is TGTGCCAGCAGTGAATATAAGTCCTACAATGAGCAGTTCTTC.

Concerning this clone itself: Other DNA sequences in this specimen translate into the identical CDR3. This rearrangement joins TRBV11-2 to TRBJ1-4; D not certain. V lost 1 base and J 8 bases, leaving 8 bases between the germline ends. Germline V gives CDR1 SGHAT, CDR2 FQNNGV. This CDR3 has 13 residues. This CDR3 reads CASSLGGREKLFF. The DNA for the CDR3 is TGTGCCAGCAGCTTAGGAGGGCGGGAAAAACTGTTTTTT.

This chain links TRBV18 with TRBJ2-1; 7 bases map to TRBD1. V trimming: 3 bases; J trimming: 5 bases; junction bases outside the gene matches: 4. CDR1 and CDR2 (germline): KGHSH, LQKENI. The CDR3 runs to 14 residues. CDR3 region: CASSPPTGNNEQFF. The CDR3 bases are TGTGCCAGCTCACCCCCGACAGGGAACAATGAGCAGTTCTTC.

The chain joins TRBV25-1 to TRBJ2-4, with D unresolved. Trimming pared 3 bases from V and 0 bases from J, leaving 12 bases between. Germline CDR1 reads MGHDK; CDR2 reads SYGVNS. The CDR3 extends over 16 amino acids. The CDR3 is CASSEAGDLAKNIQYF. In DNA, the CDR3 is TGTGCCAGCAGTGAGGCAGGAGATCTAGCCAAAAACATTCAGTACTTC. Full variable domain (missing parts from reference TRBV25-1 and TRBJ2-4): EADIYQTPRYLVIGTGKKITLECSQTMGHDKMYWYQQDPGMELHLIHYSYGVNSTEKGDLSSESTVSRIRTEHFPLTLESARPSHTSQYLCASSEAGDLAKNIQYFGAGTRLSVL.

The V call is TRBV30, the J call TRBJ1-3; 7 nucleotides line up with TRBD1. CDR1 is GTSNPN and CDR2 is SVGIG in the germline V gene (reference sequence). This CDR3 region has 16 residues. J was trimmed by 5 bases and V by 1 base; bases with no gene match: 11. This CDR3 reads CAWSGLGGPHRNTIYF. CDR3 nucleotides: TGTGCCTGGAGTGGCCTAGGGGGCCCCCATAGAAACACCATATATTTT.

Only a few counts were recorded for this clone. The chain joins TRBV5-4 to TRBJ1-1; weak D call: TRBD1 (5 bases). V gave up 2 bases and J gave up 0 bases, with 11 bases separating them. There are 15 residues in the CDR3. The V gene's germline CDR1 is SGHNT and CDR2 YYREEE (reference sequence). CDR3 in DNA: TGTGCCAGCAGCTTACCCGGGACCATGAACACTGAAGCTTTCTTT. Protein sequence: CASSLPGTMNTEAFF. Combining the CDR3 with reference TRBV5-4 and TRBJ1-1 gives the whole variable domain ETGVTQSPTHLIKTRGQQVTLRCSSQSGHNTVSWYQQALGQGPQFIFQYYREEENGRGNFPPRFSGLQFPNYSSELNVNALELDDSALYLCASSLPGTMNTEAFFGQGTRLTVV.

This clone was seen just once. With a much larger clone just one base away, this may be a read error. In nucleotides, the CDR3 is TGTGCCGGCAGCTTTAGGTACGAGCAGTACTTC. It codes for CAGSFRYEQYF. The chain is built from TRBV5-6 and TRBJ2-5; unclear D gene. The J call could be wrong; TRBJ2-7 is a better fit for the DNA end. CDR3 length: 11 residues. CDR1 is SGHDT and CDR2 is YYEEEE in the germline V gene.

CDR3 protein: CATGKGTNIYEQYF. The CDR3, as DNA: TGTGCCACTGGAAAAGGGACAAATATCTACGAGCAGTACTTC. The V gene is TRBV15, the J gene TRBJ2-7; D perhaps matches TRBD1 (6 bases). Germline CDR1 LNHNV, CDR2 YYDKDF (reference sequence). The V gene lost 9 bases and the J gene lost 3 bases, with 18 bases spanning the gap. This CDR3 spans 14 amino acids.